These 14 T cell receptor beta chains were sequenced from one sample in a study of blood T cell repertoires in COVID-19. Profiled with immunoSEQ multiplex PCR; TCRdb holds only in-frame clones, not every one. The repertoire consists of some 260,000 clones, with about 88% occurring once and the leading ten covering around 4.1%. Sequencing was carried out using PBMCs or T cells enriched from blood (not recorded which). Every receptor here comes from a man aged 25 to 45 with acute COVID-19.

The CDR3 sequence is CASSIGDRGLEKLFF. CDR3 DNA: TGTGCCAGTAGTATAGGGGACAGGGGGCTTGAAAAACTGTTTTTT. This sequence joins TRBV19 and TRBJ1-4, with 12 bases matching TRBD1. Germline CDR1 and CDR2: LNHDA and SQIVND (reference sequence). The CDR3 is made up of 15 amino acids. J lost 7 bases, V lost 1 base, and 1 base had no gene match.

The J gene is TRBJ1-1, the V gene TRBV29-1; 8 nucleotides line up with TRBD1. Germline V gives CDR1 SQVTM, CDR2 ANQGSEA. Trimming at V came to 6 bases and at J to 2 bases, leaving 2 bases not matched to a gene. This CDR3 has 12 residues. Here the CDR3 reads CSVAGGNTEAFF. In DNA form, the CDR3 reads TGCAGCGTCGCAGGGGGCAACACTGAAGCTTTCTTT.

The CDR3: CASTQRLGNQPQHF. The CDR3, as DNA: TGTGCCAGCACTCAGCGCTTGGGCAATCAGCCCCAGCATTTT. J is TRBJ1-5 and V is TRBV2; no clear D gene. Deletions cut 7 bases from V and 2 bases from J, with 12 bases between. Germline CDR1 and CDR2: SNHLY and FYNNEI. CDR3 length: 14 amino acids. Complete variable domain (other parts from reference TRBV2 and TRBJ1-5): EPEVTQTPSHQVTQMGQEVILRCVPISNHLYFYWYRQILGQKVEFLVSFYNNEISEKSEIFDDQFSVERPDGSNFTLKIRSTKLEDSAMYFCASTQRLGNQPQHFGDGTRLSIL.

This sequence joins TRBV2 and TRBJ1-2; tentative D call: TRBD1 (5 bases). The length of the CDR3 is 14 residues. Trimming took 3 bases from V and 2 from J, leaving 10 bases between them. Per germline, CDR1 SNHLY and CDR2 FYNNEI. In DNA, the CDR3 is TGTGCCAGCAGTGACCAGGGCCTAAACTATGGCTACACCTTC. Protein sequence: CASSDQGLNYGYTF.

J is TRBJ1-4 and V is TRBV6-5; a weak D match, TRBD1 (6 bases). V was trimmed by 7 bases and J by 0 bases, leaving 12 bases between them. The V gene's germline CDR1 is MNHEY and CDR2 SVGAGI. The length of the CDR3 is 15 residues. The CDR3: CASKGGPATNEKLFF. DNA for the CDR3: TGTGCCAGCAAGGGGGGGCCCGCAACTAATGAAAAACTGTTTTTT.

The chain recombines TRBV5-4 with TRBJ1-1; 8 bases are a match to TRBD1. The CDR3 has 16 residues. V was clipped by 4 bases and J by 5 bases; unmatched bases: 13. Germline CDR1 is SGHNT and CDR2 is YYREEE (reference sequence). CDR3 in DNA: TGTGCCAGCAGCACAGACCCCCCAGGGGGCACAACTGAAGCTTTCTTT. It encodes CASSTDPPGGTTEAFF.

The J gene is TRBJ1-1, the V gene TRBV7-3; 7 bases fit TRBD1. V lost 4 bases, J lost 5 bases, and 4 bases stayed unmatched. CDR3 length equals 13 residues. In germline, CDR1 is SGHTA, CDR2 FQGTGA. The CDR3 DNA reads as TGTGCCAGCAGCTATCTACAGGGGACTGAAGCTTTCTTT. Translation: CASSYLQGTEAFF.

The chain carries TRBV4-2 and TRBJ2-5; 12 bases agree with TRBD2. The CDR3 loop spans 16 amino acids. Germline lookup yields CDR1 LGHNA and CDR2 YNFKEQ. The V gene end was trimmed by 1 base and the J gene end by 7 bases; junction bases not matched to a gene: 7. This CDR3 is CASSQASTSGSATQYF. Written as DNA, the CDR3 is TGTGCCAGCAGCCAAGCTTCGACTAGCGGGAGTGCGACCCAGTACTTC.

The CDR3 DNA reads TGTGCCAGCAGTCCACGGACTAGCGGGAGTTATTTCGCCGGGGAGCTGTTTTTT. Its protein is CASSPRTSGSYFAGELFF. The V gene is TRBV2, the J gene TRBJ2-2, with TRBD2 identical over 13 bases. There are 18 residues in the CDR3. From germline, CDR1 is SNHLY and CDR2 FYNNEI. J gave up 6 bases and V 5 bases, and 12 bases lay outside the gene matches.

The chain combines TRBV2 with TRBJ2-1; no clear D gene. Germline V gene data show CDR1 as SNHLY and CDR2 as FYNNEI. Deletions cut 2 bases from V and 12 bases from J, with 8 bases between. This CDR3 comprises 11 residues. CDR3 nucleotide sequence: TGTGCCAGCAGTGAATTTGGGCCGCAGTTCTTC. Translating gives CASSEFGPQFF.

As to this clone: The same CDR3 can be traced to other DNA sequences in this sample. The chain joins TRBV5-1 to TRBJ1-1; TRBD1 agrees at 7 bases. Germline V CDR1 and CDR2: SGHRS, YFSETQ. V was pared by 1 base and J by 2 bases, with 2 bases of the junction left unmatched. The CDR3 has 14 amino acids. The CDR3 DNA reads as TGCGCCAGCAGCTTGTACAGGGGTAACACTGAAGCTTTCTTT. Amino acids: CASSLYRGNTEAFF.

The V and J genes are TRBV10-3 and TRBJ1-1; D is undetermined. V was trimmed by 2 bases and J by 5 bases, leaving 15 bases between them. CDR1 is ENHRY and CDR2 is SYGVKD in the germline V gene. The CDR3 has 15 amino acids. This chain's CDR3 is CAISELDPRRTEAFF. The CDR3 nucleotides are TGTGCCATCAGTGAGCTAGACCCCCGAAGAACTGAAGCTTTCTTT.

The rearrangement uses TRBV19 and TRBJ2-2; TRBD2 aligns across 9 bases. The junction had 8 bases not matched to a gene; V was cut back by 6 bases and J by 3 bases. Germline values: CDR1 LNHDA, CDR2 SQIVND (reference sequence). The CDR3 extends over 16 amino acids. The CDR3 loop reads CASSTGTSRDTGELFF. The CDR3 DNA sequence: TGTGCCAGTAGCACCGGGACTAGCCGTGACACCGGGGAGCTGTTTTTT. The full variable domain, with the rest looked up from reference TRBV19 and TRBJ2-2, is DGGITQSPKYLFRKEGQNVTLSCEQNLNHDAMYWYRQDPGQGLRLIYYSQIVNDFQKGDIAEGYSVSREKKESFPLTVTSAQKNPTAFYLCASSTGTSRDTGELFFGEGSRLTVL.

This sequence joins TRBV29-1 and TRBJ1-2, with 11 bases fitting TRBD1. V lost 7 bases and J lost 2; bases outside the gene matches: 9. Germline-derived CDR1 and CDR2 are SQVTM and ANQGSEA. The CDR3 has 15 amino acids. CDR3 DNA sequence: TGCAGCGCCCAGCGGACAGGGGGCCCGAACTATGGCTACACCTTC. Translated, it gives CSAQRTGGPNYGYTF.